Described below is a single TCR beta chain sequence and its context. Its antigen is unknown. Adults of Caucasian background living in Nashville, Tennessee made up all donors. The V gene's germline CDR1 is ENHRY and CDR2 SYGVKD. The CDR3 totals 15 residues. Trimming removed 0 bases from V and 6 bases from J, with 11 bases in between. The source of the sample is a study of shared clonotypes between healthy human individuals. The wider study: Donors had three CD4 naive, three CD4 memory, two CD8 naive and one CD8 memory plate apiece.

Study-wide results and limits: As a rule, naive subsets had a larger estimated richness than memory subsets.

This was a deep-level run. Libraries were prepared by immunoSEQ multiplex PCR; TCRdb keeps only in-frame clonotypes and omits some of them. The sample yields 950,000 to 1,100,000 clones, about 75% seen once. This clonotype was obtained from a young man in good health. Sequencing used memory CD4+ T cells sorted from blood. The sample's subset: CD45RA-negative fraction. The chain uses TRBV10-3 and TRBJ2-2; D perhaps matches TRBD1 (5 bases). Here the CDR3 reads CAISESRMGPGELFF. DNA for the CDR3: TGTGCCATCAGTGAGTCGAGGATGGGGCCCGGGGAGCTGTTTTTT.